This TCR beta chain came from a study of post-analysis software for immune sequencing data. Study-level information: Clinical courses comprised relapsing-remitting, secondary progressive and progressive-relapsing multiple sclerosis. Points from the study as a whole: Included in a set of about five TRBV segments more frequent in patients than controls were TRBV5-6, TRBV5-1 and TRBV20-1.

TCR beta cDNA libraries had unique molecular identifiers. With about 0.85 to 10 million T cells as the source, hundreds of thousands of cDNA molecules resulted. TCRdb redid the calling of the PCR reads with MiXCR, one entry per CDR3 protein. The table lists about 460,000 distinct CDR3 sequences, 40% to 55% of them singletons. The CDR3 extends over 12 amino acids. Germline loops: CDR1 SGHAT, CDR2 FQNNGV. Trimming pared 7 bases from V and 6 bases from J, leaving 11 bases between. This clonotype occurred a few times. The antigen remains undetermined. The sample comprised blood. This TCR derives from a girl aged 10 to 17 with multiple sclerosis. The chain carries TRBV11-2 and TRBJ2-3; D is uncertain. The CDR3 sequence: CASTSSVDTQYF. DNA of the CDR3: TGTGCCAGCACCTCGTCCGTCGATACGCAGTATTTT.